The next 27 T cell receptor beta chains were all read from a single sample in a study of control samples from healthy donors and cancer patients. Clones were sequenced by immunoSEQ multiplex PCR, and TCRdb holds only the in-frame ones, with some missing. This sample has under 75,000 clones, with 65% to 90% found just once. The sequencing sample was made of blood. The receptors were sampled from a man between 40 and 49 years old in good health.

This sequence joins TRBV28 and TRBJ1-2; D not resolved. This CDR3 is 16 amino acids long. The ends were cut back, 2 bases at V and 0 bases at J, with 13 bases in the middle. The germline CDR1 and CDR2 sequences are MDHEN and SYDVKM. The DNA for the CDR3 is TGTGCCAGCAGTTTAGGTCGGGCCGTTCCTAACTATGGCTACACCTTC. This translates into CASSLGRAVPNYGYTF.

The V call is TRBV2, the J call TRBJ2-3; 8 nucleotides match TRBD2. CDR3 length: 15 amino acids. The V and J ends lost 6 bases and 4 bases, in that order; junction bases with no gene match: 9. Germline V gives CDR1 SNHLY, CDR2 FYNNEI. The CDR3 loop reads CASRTGTRQSDTQYF. In DNA form, the CDR3 reads TGTGCCAGCAGGACCGGGACTAGACAGTCAGATACGCAGTATTTT. Supplemented by reference TRBV2 and TRBJ2-3, the full variable domain reads EPEVTQTPSHQVTQMGQEVILRCVPISNHLYFYWYRQILGQKVEFLVSFYNNEISEKSEIFDDQFSVERPDGSNFTLKIRSTKLEDSAMYFCASRTGTRQSDTQYFGPGTRLTVL.

The chain joins TRBV7-3 to TRBJ2-5, with D perhaps matching TRBD1 or TRBD2 (5 bases each). Germline lookup yields CDR1 SGHTA and CDR2 FQGTGA. The CDR3 length is 13 residues. V lost 5 bases, J lost 5 bases, and 12 bases lay in between. The CDR3 DNA is TGTGCCAGCAGCCCCGGGACCCGGGAGACCCAGTACTTC. It specifies CASSPGTRETQYF.

V and J are TRBV5-1 and TRBJ1-6, with 10 bases that match TRBD1. The germline V gene encodes CDR1 SGHRS and CDR2 YFSETQ. The CDR3 length is 16 residues. The V gene end was trimmed by 1 base and the J gene end by 7 bases; junction bases not matched to a gene: 5. The CDR3 region is CASSLLGQGRNSPLHF. The CDR3 nucleotides read TGCGCCAGCAGCTTGTTGGGACAGGGGCGGAATTCACCCCTCCACTTT.

This chain uses TRBV30 with TRBJ2-4, with D unclear. Trimming took 5 bases from V and 0 from J, leaving 8 bases between them. Germline-derived CDR1 and CDR2 are GTSNPN and SVGIG (reference sequence). The CDR3 sequence is 13 residues long. This CDR3 reads CAWGPRAKNIQYF. The CDR3 nucleotides read TGTGCCTGGGGGCCCAGAGCCAAAAACATTCAGTACTTC.

The CDR3, as DNA: TGTGCCAGCAGGGGGGAGGCCGTGAGCTCCTATAATTCACCCCTCCACTTT. Translating it yields CASRGEAVSSYNSPLHF. J is TRBJ1-6 and V is TRBV7-2; perhaps TRBD1 as D (5 bases). Germline CDR1 reads SGHTA; CDR2 reads FQGNSA. The V gene lost 6 bases and the J gene lost 0 bases, with 15 bases spanning the gap. There are 17 residues in the CDR3.

Points on this clone: Other DNA sequences of this sample code for an identical CDR3. The V and J genes are TRBV7-9 and TRBJ1-6; weak D call: TRBD1 (6 bases). CDR3 length: 17 residues. Germline V CDR1 and CDR2: SEHNR, FQNEAQ (reference sequence). V was trimmed by 5 bases and J by 7 bases, leaving 21 bases between them. CDR3 region: CASSRRGGAGGNSPLHF. The CDR3 DNA follows: TGTGCCAGCAGCCGGCGGGGGGGGGCAGGCGGGAATTCACCCCTCCACTTT.

This clone was recorded once. The gene calls are TRBV7-9 and TRBJ2-7, with D possibly called TRBD1 or TRBD2 (5 bases each). Trimming took off 4 bases at V and 7 bases at J, with 14 bases between the two ends. Germline loops: CDR1 SEHNR, CDR2 FQNEAQ (reference sequence). The CDR3 runs to 13 residues. The CDR3 bases are TGTGCCAGCAGCTCACCTACCTGGGGGGAGCAGTACTTC. It encodes CASSSPTWGEQYF.

This chain links TRBV19 with TRBJ2-7; possible D gene TRBD1, 6 bases. The CDR3 consists of 14 residues. Trimming removed 6 bases at V and 7 bases at J, with 19 bases between. CDR1 LNHDA and CDR2 SQIVND come from the germline V gene (reference sequence). CDR3 protein: CASSTVQGTGEQYF. The CDR3 DNA is TGTGCCAGTAGCACAGTACAGGGAACGGGGGAGCAGTACTTC.

The chain has TRBV9 and TRBJ2-2; TRBD2 is a possible D gene (6 bases). V dropped 4 bases and J dropped 6 bases, with 19 bases sitting between them. Germline loops: CDR1 SGDLS, CDR2 YYNGEE. This CDR3 is built from 16 residues. CDR3 loop: CASSPTLGGTAGELFF. The CDR3 nucleotides are TGTGCCAGCAGCCCCACCTTGGGAGGAACCGCCGGGGAGCTGTTTTTT.

The chain uses TRBV7-8 and TRBJ1-3, with D hard to call. CDR3 length: 14 residues. Trimming pared 5 bases from V and 0 bases from J, leaving 8 bases between. Germline CDR1 and CDR2: SGHVS and FQNEAQ. The CDR3: CASSPQVSGNTIYF. As DNA, the CDR3 is TGTGCCAGCAGCCCTCAGGTCTCTGGAAACACCATATATTTT.

The rearrangement links TRBV11-3 to TRBJ1-4; 8 nucleotides line up with TRBD1. V lost 5 bases to trimming and J lost 8 bases; unmatched junction nucleotides: 7. Germline V gives CDR1 SGHNT, CDR2 YENEEA. This CDR3 comprises 14 residues. CDR3 DNA: TGTGCCAGCAGCCTACCGGGACAGGTCGAAAAACTGTTTTTT. Amino acid sequence: CASSLPGQVEKLFF.

This clone showed up just a few times. The rearrangement joins TRBV9 to TRBJ1-5; D gene unclear. The CDR3 length is 15 residues. Germline V gives CDR1 SGDLS, CDR2 YYNGEE. V lost 3 bases and J lost 3, with 13 bases in between. The CDR3 nucleotides read TGTGCCAGCAGCGAAGTTGGGCAGCCCAATCAGCCCCAGCATTTT. Residues: CASSEVGQPNQPQHF.

The chain combines TRBV3-1 (or the pseudogene TRBV3-2) with TRBJ1-2; D is unclear. V shed 0 bases and J shed 4 bases, with 3 bases lying between them. CDR3 length: 12 residues. The germline CDR1 and CDR2 sequences are LGHDT and YNNKEL (reference sequence). The CDR3 DNA reads TGTGCCAGCAGCCAAGACACCTATGGCTACACCTTC. It encodes CASSQDTYGYTF.

The chain has TRBV7-9 and TRBJ1-2; D is ambiguous. V lost 0 bases, J lost 4 bases, and 9 bases lay in between. Germline V CDR1 and CDR2: SEHNR, FQNEAQ (reference sequence). CDR3 length: 14 amino acids. The CDR3 nucleotides are TGTGCCAGCAGCTTAGCGACGGCCTCCTATGGCTACACCTTC. Encoded protein: CASSLATASYGYTF.

DNA of the CDR3: TGTGCCAGCTCCAGTGGGACAGATACGCAGTATTTT. Amino acid sequence: CASSSGTDTQYF. The rearrangement joins TRBV18 to TRBJ2-3; the D is unclear. V was clipped by 6 bases and J by 3 bases, with 7 bases between them. Per germline, CDR1 KGHSH and CDR2 LQKENI. There are 12 residues in the CDR3.

V gene TRBV5-6 combines with J gene TRBJ1-2; TRBD1 agrees at 12 bases. The CDR3 runs 14 residues. J was trimmed by 8 bases and V by 4 bases; bases with no gene match: 6. CDR1 and CDR2 (germline): SGHDT, YYEEEE. The DNA of the CDR3 is TGTGCCAGCAGCCTCCGGGACAGGGGGCAGGGCTACACCTTC. This sequence encodes CASSLRDRGQGYTF.

This sequence joins TRBV9 and TRBJ2-1; 13 nucleotides agree with TRBD2. CDR1 SGDLS and CDR2 YYNGEE come from the germline V gene. Losses at the gene ends were 0 bases for V and 0 bases for J; bases not matched to a gene: 3. The CDR3 totals 18 residues. The CDR3 reads CASSVALAGGSSYNEQFF. The CDR3 DNA sequence: TGTGCCAGCAGCGTAGCACTAGCGGGAGGGAGCTCCTACAATGAGCAGTTCTTC.

This rearrangement joins TRBV19 to TRBJ2-7; TRBD2 matches at 8 bases. CDR1 is LNHDA and CDR2 is SQIVND in the germline V gene (reference sequence). The CDR3 spans 16 residues. With V trimmed by 1 base and J by 7 bases, 12 bases remained unmatched. Written as DNA, the CDR3 is TGTGCCAGTAGTATAGCCCCAGCGGGAGAGGTTGGGGAGCAGTACTTC. As protein: CASSIAPAGEVGEQYF.

The chain carries TRBV9 and TRBJ1-1; 8 positions match TRBD1. In germline, CDR1 is SGDLS, CDR2 YYNGEE. V lost 6 bases, J lost 5 bases, and 9 bases stayed unmatched. The length of the CDR3 is 14 residues. For the CDR3, the DNA is TGTGCCAGCACCGCAAGGACAGGGATGACTGAAGCTTTCTTT. It codes for CASTARTGMTEAFF.

The rearrangement joins TRBV30 to TRBJ2-2; possibly TRBD1 or TRBD2 for D (5 bases each). Germline lookup yields CDR1 GTSNPN and CDR2 SVGIG (reference sequence). V was shortened by 0 bases and J by 1 base, with 15 bases between the two germline ends. The CDR3 is 17 residues long. The chain's CDR3 is CAWSVHGGTKNTGELFF. CDR3 DNA sequence: TGTGCCTGGAGTGTACATGGGGGTACTAAGAACACCGGGGAGCTGTTTTTT. The full variable domain, its missing parts supplied by reference TRBV30 and TRBJ2-2, is SQTIHQWPATLVQPVGSPLSLECTVEGTSNPNLYWYRQAAGRGLQLLFYSVGIGQISSEVPQNLSASRPQDRQFILSSKKLLLSDSGFYLCAWSVHGGTKNTGELFFGEGSRLTVL.

The chain is built from TRBV27 and TRBJ1-5, with 7 bases that match TRBD1. Per the germline V gene, CDR1 is MNHEY and CDR2 is SMNVEV (reference sequence). V lost 5 bases and J lost 6; bases outside the gene matches: 7. This CDR3 spans 14 amino acids. DNA for the CDR3: TGTGCCAGCAGTCCATACAGGGGTACTCAGCCCCAGCATTTT. Protein sequence: CASSPYRGTQPQHF.

This chain uses TRBV7-8 with TRBJ2-5, with D perhaps TRBD1 or TRBD2 (6 bases each). Trimming removed 2 bases from V and 3 bases from J, with 13 bases in between. The CDR3 sequence is 15 residues long. Germline lookup yields CDR1 SGHVS and CDR2 FQNEAQ. The CDR3 protein is CASSLRGRGEETQYF. DNA for the CDR3: TGTGCCAGCAGCTTACGGGGGCGGGGAGAAGAGACCCAGTACTTC.

This chain links TRBV13 with TRBJ2-5; TRBD2 aligns across 10 bases. Germline V CDR1 and CDR2: PRHDT, FYEKMQ (reference sequence). This CDR3 is built from 15 residues. The V segment lost 3 bases and the J segment 1 base; nucleotides outside the gene matches: 2. CDR3 sequence reads: CASSLLAGVQETQYF. CDR3 nucleotides: TGTGCCAGCAGCTTGCTAGCGGGGGTCCAAGAGACCCAGTACTTC.

The CDR3 spells CASSLLQGYEQYF. The CDR3 DNA reads TGCGCCAGCAGCTTGCTCCAGGGCTACGAGCAGTACTTC. V gene TRBV5-1 combines with J gene TRBJ2-7, with D tentatively TRBD1 (5 bases). Germline loops: CDR1 SGHRS, CDR2 YFSETQ. The ends were cut back, 1 base at V and 3 bases at J, with 8 bases in the middle. The CDR3 runs to 13 residues.

The J gene is TRBJ2-5, the V gene TRBV19, with 9 bases that match TRBD1. Germline V gives CDR1 LNHDA, CDR2 SQIVND (reference sequence). Trimming took 10 bases from V and 1 from J; bases not matched to a gene: 7. The CDR3 extends over 14 amino acids. The CDR3 spells CATQDRGRQETQYF. The CDR3 region has the DNA TGTGCCACCCAGGACAGGGGCCGCCAAGAGACCCAGTACTTC.

This clone was detected only once. The chain combines TRBV5-5 with TRBJ1-1; D gene ambiguous. There are 11 residues in the CDR3. V was trimmed by 4 bases and J by 10 bases, leaving 11 bases between them. Germline CDR1 is SGHKS and CDR2 is YYEKEE (reference sequence). The CDR3 protein is CASSQQRGAFF. The CDR3 DNA is TGTGCCAGCAGCCAACAGCGGGGAGCTTTCTTT.